The 31 T cell receptor beta chains below come from one sample, sequenced in a study of blood T cell repertoires in COVID-19. Data came from immunoSEQ multiplex PCR; TCRdb stores just in-frame clones and leaves some out. The sample holds a few hundred thousand clones, 87% seen once. The sequenced sample was PBMCs or T cells enriched from blood (not recorded which). The source of these receptors is a woman aged 25 to 39 who had recovered from COVID-19.

J is TRBJ1-1 and V is TRBV10-3; maybe TRBD1 (5 bases). CDR1 and CDR2 (germline): ENHRY, SYGVKD. The ends were cut back, 3 bases at V and 8 bases at J, with 7 bases in the middle. The CDR3 contains 11 residues. The CDR3 DNA reads TGTGCCATCAGTGAAGCAGGGGAAGCTTTCTTT. Translating gives CAISEAGEAFF.

CDR3 nucleotides: TGTGCCATCAGTGAGTCTGAAGGGCAGGGAACGAACACCGGGGAGCTGTTTTTT. This encodes CAISESEGQGTNTGELFF. The chain employs TRBV10-3 and TRBJ2-2; a weak D match, TRBD1 (5 bases). Germline assignment: CDR1 ENHRY and CDR2 SYGVKD. This CDR3 has 18 amino acids. V gave up 0 bases and J gave up 0 bases, with 14 bases separating them.

This clone was counted once. The chain joins TRBV7-2 to TRBJ2-3, with 9 bases identical to TRBD2. V lost 5 bases, J lost 4 bases, and 7 bases stayed unmatched. Looked up from germline, CDR1 is SGHTA and CDR2 is FQGNSA. The CDR3 runs 15 residues. The CDR3 reads CASSPGLARSDTQYF. The CDR3 DNA sequence: TGTGCCAGCAGCCCCGGACTAGCGCGCTCAGATACGCAGTATTTT.

V gene TRBV24-1 combines with J gene TRBJ2-1; 7 nucleotides line up with TRBD1. V dropped 4 bases and J dropped 4; count of bases not matched to a gene: 9. The CDR3 runs 16 residues. Germline V gives CDR1 KGHDR, CDR2 SFDVKD. The CDR3 sequence is CATSEWNRGAYNEQFF. As DNA, the CDR3 is TGTGCCACCAGTGAGTGGAACAGGGGAGCATACAATGAGCAGTTCTTC.

The V gene is TRBV7-2, the J gene TRBJ2-3; 8 nucleotides align to TRBD1. This CDR3 spans 16 amino acids. The V segment lost 2 bases and the J segment 4 bases; nucleotides outside the gene matches: 8. CDR1 is SGHTA, CDR2 FQGNSA, per germline. The CDR3 protein is CASSLMSDRGADTQYF. The CDR3 DNA sequence: TGTGCCAGCAGCTTAATGTCAGACAGGGGCGCAGATACGCAGTATTTT.

The J gene is TRBJ1-3, the V gene TRBV7-9, with D perhaps matching TRBD1 (6 bases). CDR1 is SEHNR and CDR2 is FQNEAQ in the germline V gene (reference sequence). This CDR3 has 18 residues. Between the trimmed V and J ends, which lost 2 bases and 4 bases, there was a span of 21 bases. The CDR3 sequence: CASSLLGGAFLSGNTIYF. The CDR3 coding sequence is TGTGCCAGCAGCTTACTTGGGGGGGCATTTTTAAGCGGAAACACCATATATTTT. The full variable domain, rest sourced from reference TRBV7-9 and TRBJ1-3, is DTGVSQNPRHKITKRGQNVTFRCDPISEHNRLYWYRQTLGQGPEFLTYFQNEAQLEKSRLLSDRFSAERPKGSFSTLEIQRTEQGDSAMYLCASSLLGGAFLSGNTIYFGEGSWLTVV.

The gene calls are TRBV27 and TRBJ2-7; 7 bases line up with TRBD2. Germline CDR1 is MNHEY and CDR2 is SMNVEV (reference sequence). Trimming cost V 5 bases and J 2 bases; bases outside gene matches: 3. The CDR3 loop spans 13 amino acids. CDR3 sequence: CASSGGGAYEQYF. In DNA form, the CDR3 reads TGTGCCAGCAGTGGGGGGGGTGCCTACGAGCAGTACTTC.

V usage is TRBV7-9 and J usage is TRBJ1-3, with D possibly TRBD1 on 6 matching bases. The CDR3 loop spans 16 amino acids. Germline V gene lookup returns CDR1 SEHNR and CDR2 FQNEAQ (reference sequence). Between the trimmed V and J ends, which lost 0 bases and 4 bases, there was a span of 13 bases. The CDR3 DNA is TGTGCCAGCAGCTTAGCGGAACAGGGTTTCGGAAACACCATATATTTT. Protein sequence: CASSLAEQGFGNTIYF.

The CDR3 sequence is CASSPGQVNEKLFF. CDR3 DNA sequence: TGTGCCAGCAGCCCGGGACAGGTTAATGAAAAACTGTTTTTT. The chain carries TRBV7-9 and TRBJ1-4; 8 positions agree with TRBD1. The CDR3 totals 14 residues. V lost 5 bases and J lost 4; bases outside the gene matches: 3. Germline lookup yields CDR1 SEHNR and CDR2 FQNEAQ (reference sequence).

This clone was seen just once. The chain is built from TRBV4-1 and TRBJ2-1; 7 nucleotides line up with TRBD1. With 4 bases clipped from V and 6 bases from J, the junction kept 3 bases outside the gene matches. Germline assignment: CDR1 MGHRA and CDR2 YSYEKL. The CDR3 loop spans 13 amino acids. CDR3 amino acids: CASSPGQFNEQFF. The CDR3 DNA is TGCGCCAGCAGCCCGGGACAGTTCAATGAGCAGTTCTTC.

This chain links TRBV28 with TRBJ2-7, with TRBD2 identical over 10 bases. V lost 3 bases to trimming and J lost 4 bases; unmatched junction nucleotides: 12. The CDR3 has 17 amino acids. CDR1 and CDR2 from the germline V gene are MDHEN and SYDVKM. The CDR3 bases are TGTGCCAGCAGTTTGCTAGCGGGGGAAAAAGAAGGATACGAGCAGTACTTC. Protein sequence: CASSLLAGEKEGYEQYF.

The V and J genes are TRBV5-1 and TRBJ1-1; the match to TRBD1 covers 10 bases. CDR3 length: 15 amino acids. The V and J ends lost 4 bases and 4 bases, in that order; junction bases with no gene match: 7. The germline gives CDR1 SGHRS, CDR2 YFSETQ. The CDR3 DNA sequence: TGCGCCAGCAGCGGACAGACAGGGGGCGGCACTGAAGCTTTCTTT. As protein: CASSGQTGGGTEAFF. Full variable domain (remainder filled in from reference TRBV5-1 and TRBJ1-1): KAGVTQTPRYLIKTRGQQVTLSCSPISGHRSVSWYQQTPGQGLQFLFEYFSETQRNKGNFPGRFSGRQFSNSRSEMNVSTLELGDSALYLCASSGQTGGGTEAFFGQGTRLTVV.

The genes are TRBV11-2 and TRBJ1-2, with 8 bases lining up with TRBD1. V gave up 6 bases and J gave up 5 bases; unmatched junction bases: 11. The CDR3 totals 15 residues. From germline, CDR1 is SGHAT and CDR2 FQNNGV. The CDR3 bases are TGTGCCAGCAGTCCCGGACAGGGTTCATGGTATGGCTACACCTTC. It translates to CASSPGQGSWYGYTF.

The DNA of the CDR3 is TGTGCCAGCAGCTTAAGGGACAGGGACACCGGGGAGCTGTTTTTT. Translating gives CASSLRDRDTGELFF. The gene calls are TRBV7-9 and TRBJ2-2, with TRBD1 matching over 9 bases. The CDR3 loop spans 15 amino acids. After removal of 2 bases from V and 3 bases from J, the junction contained 1 base not matched to a gene. Germline CDR1 reads SEHNR; CDR2 reads FQNEAQ (reference sequence).

Here the CDR3 reads CASSLIAGGSTDTQYF. The CDR3 DNA follows: TGTGCCAGCAGCTTAATAGCGGGGGGTAGCACAGATACGCAGTATTTT. This rearrangement joins TRBV11-2 to TRBJ2-3; 10 bases line up with TRBD2. V lost 2 bases to trimming and J lost 0 bases; unmatched junction nucleotides: 2. Looked up from germline, CDR1 is SGHAT and CDR2 is FQNNGV. This CDR3 comprises 16 residues.

The chain combines TRBV12-3 or TRBV12-4 with TRBJ2-7; 7 nucleotides align to TRBD1. J lost 5 bases, V lost 4 bases, and 5 bases had no gene match. The CDR3 contains 13 residues. For the CDR3, the DNA is TGTGCCAGCAGTTCAACAGGGGTTAACGAGCAGTACTTC. This encodes CASSSTGVNEQYF.

J is TRBJ1-5 and V is TRBV11-2; tentatively, D is TRBD1 (5 bases). Germline V gene lookup returns CDR1 SGHAT and CDR2 FQNNGV. The CDR3 length is 15 residues. V was pared by 5 bases and J by 2 bases, with 13 bases between. CDR3 sequence reads: CASSPDGGRNQPQHF. The DNA of the CDR3 is TGTGCCAGCAGCCCCGACGGGGGTCGCAATCAGCCCCAGCATTTT.

The chain couples TRBV6-6 to TRBJ1-5; D uncertain. The CDR3 covers 13 residues. Trimming stripped 5 bases from V and 3 bases from J, with 8 bases between. Germline V CDR1 and CDR2: MNHNY, SVGAGI (reference sequence). The CDR3 region is CASSPGYNQPQHF. The CDR3 nucleotides are TGTGCCAGCAGTCCGGGGTACAATCAGCCCCAGCATTTT.

V and J are TRBV12-3 or TRBV12-4 and TRBJ2-7; TRBD1 might be the D (6 bases). The CDR3 runs 13 residues. The V end was cut by 2 bases, the J end by 3 bases, with 8 bases between. CDR3 DNA sequence: TGTGCCAGCAGTTTATCGACAGGCTACGAGCAGTACTTC. Residues: CASSLSTGYEQYF.

This chain connects TRBV6-2 or TRBV6-3 to TRBJ1-6; TRBD1 matches at 8 bases. The CDR3 has 15 amino acids. Germline-derived CDR1 and CDR2 are MNHEY and SVGEGT. The junction had 5 bases not matched to a gene; V was cut back by 5 bases and J by 5 bases. CDR3 in amino acids: CASSDGQGDNSPLHF. The CDR3 DNA follows: TGTGCCAGCAGTGACGGACAGGGAGATAATTCACCCCTCCACTTT.

The V gene is TRBV19, the J gene TRBJ1-4, with 7 nucleotides matching TRBD1. CDR3 length: 15 amino acids. The germline V gene encodes CDR1 LNHDA and CDR2 SQIVND (reference sequence). V trimming: 5 bases; J trimming: 7 bases; junction bases outside the gene matches: 10. The DNA of the CDR3 is TGTGCCAGTAGTCCGACACAGGGGTTGGGTGAAAAACTGTTTTTT. Encoded protein: CASSPTQGLGEKLFF.

V usage is TRBV28 and J usage is TRBJ1-2, with 7 bases that match TRBD1. Germline V gene sequence: CDR1 MDHEN, CDR2 SYDVKM. This CDR3 region has 14 residues. With V trimmed by 6 bases and J by 8 bases, 12 bases remained unmatched. The CDR3 DNA sequence: TGTGCCAGCAGCTCGCCCGACAGGGTAGAAGGCTACACCTTC. It encodes CASSSPDRVEGYTF.

The chain couples TRBV6-4 to TRBJ1-5; perhaps TRBD1 as D (5 bases). The germline V and J ends were trimmed by 7 bases and 1 base, with 14 bases remaining between them. Germline loops: CDR1 MRHNA, CDR2 SNTAGT. The CDR3 runs 15 residues. The chain's CDR3 is CASTSGPASNQPQHF. CDR3 nucleotide sequence: TGTGCCAGCACTTCAGGGCCAGCAAGCAATCAGCCCCAGCATTTT.

V usage is TRBV6-5 and J usage is TRBJ1-6, with D unclear. The CDR3 is made up of 14 amino acids. In germline, CDR1 is MNHEY, CDR2 SVGAGI. Deletions cut 6 bases from V and 4 bases from J, with 10 bases between. The CDR3 DNA reads TGTGCCAGCAGCGAGGGTCCTTATAATTCACCCCTCCACTTT. Translated: CASSEGPYNSPLHF.

The rearrangement links TRBV28 to TRBJ2-5; maybe TRBD2 (6 bases). Trimming stripped 10 bases from V and 4 bases from J, with 22 bases between. The germline V gene encodes CDR1 MDHEN and CDR2 SYDVKM. The CDR3 consists of 15 residues. CDR3: CATNPPGGAGETQYF. The CDR3 DNA is TGTGCCACCAACCCTCCGGGCGGGGCTGGAGAGACCCAGTACTTC. Full variable domain (outside the CDR3, taken from reference TRBV28 and TRBJ2-5): DVKVTQSSRYLVKRTGEKVFLECVQDMDHENMFWYRQDPGLGLRLIYFSYDVKMKEKGDIPEGYSVSREKKERFSLILESASTNQTSMYLCATNPPGGAGETQYFGPGTRLLVL.

The rearrangement joins TRBV6-6 to TRBJ1-2; D not resolved. Trimming removed 6 bases from V and 4 bases from J, with 15 bases in between. This CDR3 spans 14 amino acids. The germline CDR1 and CDR2 sequences are MNHNY and SVGAGI (reference sequence). CDR3 sequence (DNA): TGTGCCAGCAGACCCAATACAGAGGGCTATGGCTACACCTTC. It is translated as CASRPNTEGYGYTF.

In this sample, this clone turned up once. This sequence joins TRBV30 and TRBJ1-2; no firm D call. This CDR3 is 14 amino acids long. V was cut by 2 bases and J by 1 base, with 11 bases left in between. Germline V CDR1 and CDR2: GTSNPN, SVGIG (reference sequence). CDR3 DNA sequence: TGTGCCTGGAGTACCGCGGGCCGTAACTATGGCTACACCTTC. Protein product: CAWSTAGRNYGYTF.

About this clone: Other DNA sequences in the same sample also yield this CDR3. This chain links TRBV28 with TRBJ2-2; a possible D gene is TRBD1 (6 bases). The germline V gene has CDR1 MDHEN and CDR2 SYDVKM. The CDR3 has 14 amino acids. V shed 3 bases and J shed 1 base, with 6 bases lying between them. The CDR3 DNA is TGTGCCAGCAGTTTGGGACAGAACACCGGGGAGCTGTTTTTT. It yields the protein CASSLGQNTGELFF.

This sequence joins TRBV24-1 and TRBJ1-2; D remains unclear. Germline V gene lookup returns CDR1 KGHDR and CDR2 SFDVKD. The CDR3 consists of 13 residues. Deletions cut 2 bases from V and 2 bases from J, with 5 bases between. The CDR3 here is CATSDSGNYGYTF. CDR3 nucleotides: TGTGCCACCAGTGATTCCGGGAACTATGGCTACACCTTC.

This chain connects TRBV11-1 to TRBJ2-7, with D possibly being TRBD2 (5 bases). Germline CDR1 SGHAT, CDR2 FQDESV (reference sequence). V lost 6 bases and J 0 bases, leaving 6 bases between the germline ends. The CDR3 covers 12 residues. In DNA, the CDR3 is TGTGCCAGCAGGGGGAGCTCCTACGAGCAGTACTTC. Amino acids: CASRGSSYEQYF.

The rearrangement joins TRBV28 to TRBJ1-2; a possible D gene is TRBD1 (6 bases). The germline V and J ends were trimmed by 6 bases and 1 base, with 18 bases remaining between them. Germline CDR1 is MDHEN and CDR2 is SYDVKM. The CDR3 loop spans 16 amino acids. The CDR3 loop reads CASRQPGHQVNYGYTF. CDR3 sequence (DNA): TGTGCCAGCAGACAACCGGGACACCAGGTTAACTATGGCTACACCTTC.